The 23 T cell receptor beta chains in this list originate from one sample, sequenced in a study of T cells in Graves' hyperthyroidism and ophthalmopathy. Amplified regions were TCR beta CDR3 sequences from RNA transcripts. Initially, a first-round RT-PCR of the TCR CDR3 employed the HTBI primer set. TCRdb reprocessed the multiplex PCR reads with MiXCR, giving one entry per CDR3 protein. The sample contains roughly 600,000 distinct CDR3 sequences, roughly 15% of which appear only once. Sequencing was performed on blood. The origin of the receptors is a woman aged 45-60 years with Graves' ophthalmopathy.

This clonotype was observed many times. The gene calls are TRBV28 and TRBJ2-7; 14 bases line up with TRBD2. Trimming cost V 4 bases and J 3 bases; bases outside gene matches: 20. Germline assignment: CDR1 MDHEN and CDR2 SYDVKM. The CDR3 loop spans 21 amino acids. CDR3 DNA sequence: TGTGCCAGCAGTTATTTACTTTCCGGACTAGCGGGAGGCCCCTTCGACTACGAGCAGTACTTC. It translates to CASSYLLSGLAGGPFDYEQYF.

The genes are TRBV6-2 or TRBV6-3 and TRBJ1-5; maybe TRBD1 (5 bases). Per the germline V gene, CDR1 is MNHEY and CDR2 is SVGEGT. V was pared by 3 bases and J by 7 bases, with 16 bases between. The CDR3 has 15 amino acids. CDR3 sequence: CASSYKGFSGQPQHF. In DNA form, the CDR3 reads TGTGCCAGCAGTTATAAGGGGTTTTCGGGGCAGCCCCAGCATTTT.

The rearrangement links TRBV7-3 to TRBJ2-3, with a tentative D call TRBD1 (7 bases). Trimming shortened V by 8 bases and J by 6 bases, and 21 bases separated the two germline ends. The germline CDR1 and CDR2 sequences are SGHTA and FQGTGA. This CDR3 region has 15 residues. In DNA form, the CDR3 reads TGTGCCAGCGCCCAGGGGGGAAGGGTCTCTGATACGCAGTATTTT. It is translated as CASAQGGRVSDTQYF.

This clonotype was picked up many times. The rearrangement links TRBV29-1 to TRBJ2-7, with D uncertain. Germline V CDR1 and CDR2: SQVTM, ANQGSEA. CDR3 length equals 12 residues. The V and J ends lost 3 bases and 1 base respectively, with 7 bases between them. CDR3: CSVEVLSYEQYF. In nucleotides, the CDR3 is TGCAGCGTTGAGGTGCTATCCTACGAGCAGTACTTC.

Comments on this clonotype: A single base separates this from a much larger clone, so it may be a read error. This rearrangement joins TRBV27 to TRBJ1-2; tentative D call: TRBD1 (6 bases). The germline CDR1 and CDR2 sequences are MNHEY and SMNVEV (reference sequence). The CDR3 runs to 14 residues. The V end lost 6 bases, the J end lost 3 bases, and 14 bases lay between the germline ends. The CDR3 DNA is TGTGCCAGCAGGTCCCGGACAGTTTACTATGGCTACACCTTC. This encodes CASRSRTVYYGYTF.

This clonotype occurred many times. This chain links TRBV2 with TRBJ2-5; D might be TRBD1 (6 bases). The CDR3 runs 14 residues. Germline V lookup: CDR1 SNHLY, CDR2 FYNNEI. Deletions cut 3 bases from V and 0 bases from J, with 8 bases between. In nucleotides, the CDR3 is TGTGCCAGCAGTGAGAGGACAGACCAAGAGACCCAGTACTTC. Protein product: CASSERTDQETQYF.

This chain connects TRBV19 to TRBJ1-1, with TRBD1 as a possible D gene (6 bases). V dropped 4 bases and J dropped 5 bases, with 11 bases sitting between them. CDR3 length equals 13 residues. Germline V gene data show CDR1 as LNHDA and CDR2 as SQIVND (reference sequence). CDR3 DNA sequence: TGTGCCAGTAGTAAGGACAGATTTACTGAAGCTTTCTTT. As protein: CASSKDRFTEAFF.

This sequence joins TRBV6-1 and TRBJ1-1; perhaps TRBD1 as D (5 bases). Trimming stripped 7 bases from V and 3 bases from J, with 9 bases between. This CDR3 has 12 residues. Germline V gene data show CDR1 as MNHNS and CDR2 as SASEGT. CDR3 in DNA: TGTGCCAGCACCATGGGGGACACTGAAGCTTTCTTT. Translating gives CASTMGDTEAFF.

The rearrangement links TRBV4-3 to TRBJ1-1; D remains ambiguous. The CDR3 covers 16 residues. V gave up 1 base and J gave up 3 bases, with 15 bases separating them. The germline gives CDR1 LGHNA, CDR2 YSLEER. In DNA, the CDR3 is TGCGCCAGCAGCCAAGTAAACACTTTTATGGACACTGAAGCTTTCTTT. Translating it yields CASSQVNTFMDTEAFF.

This chain uses TRBV3-1 with TRBJ2-6; no clear D gene. The CDR3 totals 15 residues. The V end was cut by 3 bases, the J end by 1 base, with 7 bases between. The germline V gene encodes CDR1 LGHDT and CDR2 YNNKEL (reference sequence). The CDR3 DNA reads as TGTGCCAGCAGCCAGATGGGTTCTGGGGCCAACGTCCTGACTTTC. Its protein is CASSQMGSGANVLTF.

This clonotype was seen a few times. The CDR3, as DNA: TGTGCCAGCACCCGACTAGCGGGAGCGACCGGGGAGCTGTTTTTT. As protein: CASTRLAGATGELFF. The chain links TRBV6-2 or TRBV6-3 to TRBJ2-2; 12 bases map to TRBD2. The J segment lost 5 bases and the V segment lost 7 bases, leaving 5 bases of the junction unmatched. The CDR3 covers 15 residues. Germline CDR1 and CDR2: MNHEY and SVGEGT.

In its sample, this clonotype was seen a few times. This chain joins TRBV5-6 and TRBJ1-6, with TRBD1 as a possible D gene (6 bases). V lost 2 bases to trimming and J lost 10 bases, with 13 bases between them. Per germline, CDR1 SGHDT and CDR2 YYEEEE. This CDR3 spans 14 amino acids. The CDR3 loop reads CASSFDRRESPLHF. CDR3 nucleotides: TGTGCCAGCAGCTTCGACAGGAGGGAATCACCCCTCCACTTT.

This clonotype appeared many times. V and J are TRBV11-2 and TRBJ2-1; TRBD1 matches at 8 bases. The germline CDR1 and CDR2 sequences are SGHAT and FQNNGV. J gave up 9 bases and V 3 bases, and 4 bases lay outside the gene matches. This CDR3 spans 13 amino acids. CDR3 region: CASSFQTGVEQFF. In DNA form, the CDR3 reads TGTGCCAGCAGCTTCCAGACAGGGGTTGAGCAGTTCTTC.

This clonotype was counted ten times or more. V and J are TRBV18 and TRBJ2-7; D unclear. The germline gives CDR1 KGHSH, CDR2 LQKENI. This CDR3 comprises 17 residues. Trimming removed 4 bases from V and 3 bases from J, with 22 bases in between. This CDR3 is CASSLRTVSRSNYEQYF. CDR3 nucleotides: TGTGCCAGCTCACTACGGACCGTTTCTAGGTCCAACTACGAGCAGTACTTC.

This clonotype has more than one count but fewer than ten. The chain carries TRBV7-6 and TRBJ2-1; D is undetermined. CDR1 is SGHVS and CDR2 is FNYEAQ in the germline V gene. The CDR3 has 14 residues. V lost 4 bases and J 5 bases, leaving 12 bases between the germline ends. The CDR3 loop is CASSSLTIDNEQFF. In nucleotides, the CDR3 is TGTGCCAGCAGCTCTTTAACGATAGACAATGAGCAGTTCTTC.

This clonotype was seen repeatedly, ten times or more. V gene TRBV12-5 combines with J gene TRBJ2-1; 11 nucleotides align to TRBD2. The CDR3 sequence is 16 residues long. Germline V gives CDR1 LGHNT, CDR2 FRNRAP. Trimming at V came to 6 bases and at J to 7 bases, leaving 11 bases not matched to a gene. This CDR3 is CASGPPLAGGRNEQFF. The CDR3 coding sequence is TGTGCTAGTGGCCCTCCCCTAGCGGGAGGCAGGAATGAGCAGTTCTTC.

The CDR3: CSASGDRDYNEQFF. CDR3 in DNA: TGCAGTGCTAGCGGGGACAGGGACTACAATGAGCAGTTCTTC. The chain uses TRBV20-1 and TRBJ2-1, with 9 bases lining up with TRBD1. J was trimmed by 3 bases and V by 3 bases; bases with no gene match: 3. The CDR3 has 14 amino acids. Germline CDR1 is DFQATT and CDR2 is SNEGSKA (reference sequence).

This clonotype was picked up many times. This chain connects TRBV27 to TRBJ2-3, with a weak D call TRBD2 (6 bases). V was shortened by 5 bases and J by 2 bases, with 20 bases between the two germline ends. This CDR3 spans 17 amino acids. From germline, CDR1 is MNHEY and CDR2 SMNVEV (reference sequence). The CDR3 sequence: CASSLATRVGSTDTQYF. CDR3 bases: TGTGCCAGCAGTCTAGCGACAAGGGTTGGATCCACAGATACGCAGTATTTT.

In this sample, this clonotype turned up a few times. V and J are TRBV28 and TRBJ2-3; maybe TRBD1 (5 bases). Germline V gives CDR1 MDHEN, CDR2 SYDVKM. The V gene lost 5 bases and the J gene lost 2 bases, with 14 bases spanning the gap. This CDR3 comprises 15 residues. CDR3 region: CASSRWGSVTDTQYF. In DNA form, the CDR3 reads TGTGCCAGCAGTCGCTGGGGCTCCGTCACAGATACGCAGTATTTT.

This clonotype was found many times. V and J are TRBV27 and TRBJ1-2; 7 bases agree with TRBD1. Per germline, CDR1 MNHEY and CDR2 SMNVEV (reference sequence). V shed 0 bases and J 3 bases; nucleotides not matched to a gene: 10. The length of the CDR3 is 17 residues. The CDR3 coding sequence is TGTGCCAGCAGTTTATCGAACATTGGACAGGATTACTATGGCTACACCTTC. Protein: CASSLSNIGQDYYGYTF.

This clonotype was counted many times. The chain joins TRBV7-8 to TRBJ2-7; TRBD1 aligns across 10 bases. The CDR3 runs to 13 residues. Losses at the gene ends were 5 bases for V and 7 bases for J; bases not matched to a gene: 5. Germline V gene lookup returns CDR1 SGHVS and CDR2 FQNEAQ. CDR3 residues: CASSDRGLGEQYF. The CDR3 region has the DNA TGTGCCAGCAGCGACAGGGGGCTTGGGGAGCAGTACTTC.

Only a few counts were recorded for this clonotype. The rearrangement joins TRBV19 to TRBJ2-2, with no clear D. Per the germline V gene, CDR1 is LNHDA and CDR2 is SQIVND (reference sequence). This CDR3 spans 14 amino acids. With 3 bases removed from V and 2 bases from J, the gap between germline ends came to 7 bases. CDR3 in amino acids: CASSITDNTGELFF. The CDR3 region has the DNA TGTGCCAGTAGTATTACGGATAACACCGGGGAGCTGTTTTTT.

The sample holds many counts of this clonotype. The V call is TRBV6-6, the J call TRBJ2-3; the match to TRBD2 covers 10 bases. Germline CDR1 is MNHNY and CDR2 is SVGAGI (reference sequence). This CDR3 is built from 15 residues. The trim removed 2 bases at V and 3 bases at J, leaving 2 bases unmatched. CDR3 DNA: TGTGCCAGCAGTTACCCAGCGGGAGGGACAGATACGCAGTATTTT. Protein product: CASSYPAGGTDTQYF.